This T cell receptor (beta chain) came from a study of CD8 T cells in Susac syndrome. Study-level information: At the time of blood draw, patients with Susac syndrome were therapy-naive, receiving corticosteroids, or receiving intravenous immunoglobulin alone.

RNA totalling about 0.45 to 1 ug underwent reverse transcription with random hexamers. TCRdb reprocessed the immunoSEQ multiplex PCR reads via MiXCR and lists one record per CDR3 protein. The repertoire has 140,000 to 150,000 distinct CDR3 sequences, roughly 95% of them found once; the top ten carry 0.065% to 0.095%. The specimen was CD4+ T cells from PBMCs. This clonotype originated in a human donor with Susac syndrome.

The CDR3 region is CSARTGGPYGYTF. The CDR3 bases are TGCAGTGCTAGGACAGGTGGACCTTATGGCTACACCTTC. The chain joins TRBV20-1 to TRBJ1-2; a possible D gene is TRBD1 (6 bases). The CDR3 loop spans 13 amino acids. Between the trimmed V and J ends, which lost 3 bases and 5 bases, there was a span of 13 bases. The germline V gene has CDR1 DFQATT and CDR2 SNEGSKA (reference sequence).